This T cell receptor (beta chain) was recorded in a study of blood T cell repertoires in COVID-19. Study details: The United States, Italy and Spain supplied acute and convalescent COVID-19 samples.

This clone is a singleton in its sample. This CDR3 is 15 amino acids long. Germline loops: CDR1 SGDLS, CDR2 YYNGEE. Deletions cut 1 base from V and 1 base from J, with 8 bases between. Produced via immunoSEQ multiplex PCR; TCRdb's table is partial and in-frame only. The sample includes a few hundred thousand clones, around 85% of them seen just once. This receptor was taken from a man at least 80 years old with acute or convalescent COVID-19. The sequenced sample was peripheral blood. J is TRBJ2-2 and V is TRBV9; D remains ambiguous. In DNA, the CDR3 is TGTGCCAGCAGCGTAAGATCGGGGAACACCGGGGAGCTGTTTTTT. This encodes CASSVRSGNTGELFF.